The 11 T cell receptor beta chains below come from one sample, sequenced in a study of beta chain features in type 1 diabetes (dated by TCRdb to 2016 to 2019). What the study reported, not specific to this receptor: Type 1 diabetes patients showed a moderate but significant shortening of TCRB CDR3 length in all four CD4+ subsets.

These receptors have no identified antigens. Library prep was done by the immunoSEQ multiplex PCR assay. The High Capacity cDNA Reverse Transcription Kit was used to reverse transcribe all of the isolated RNA, meaning that expressed TCRB transcripts were what got sequenced. The immuneACCESS repertoire file appears here via TCRdb, limited to in-frame rearrangements. These files lack a portion of the clones; in checked studies, under half of the deficit traces to unresolved V genes, and the cause of the others is not known. The sample table holds roughly 100,000 clones, of which under 30% were seen once. 0.5% to 0.6% of the sample comes from the top ten. Sequenced: central memory CD4+ T cells from blood. The source of these receptors is a young woman with type 1 diabetes.

The rearrangement links TRBV6-5 to TRBJ2-5, with D possibly being TRBD2 (6 bases). This CDR3 contains 14 residues. V lost 2 bases to trimming and J lost 3 bases, with 10 bases between them. CDR1 is MNHEY, CDR2 SVGAGI, per germline. The chain's CDR3 is CASSYRPGEETQYF. The CDR3 DNA follows: TGTGCCAGCAGTTACCGGCCGGGGGAAGAGACCCAGTACTTC.

The genes are TRBV19 and TRBJ2-5, with 9 bases lining up with TRBD2. CDR1 and CDR2 (germline): LNHDA, SQIVND (reference sequence). This CDR3 spans 14 amino acids. Trimming took 6 bases from V and 5 from J; bases not matched to a gene: 7. Here the CDR3 reads CASRILAGTETQYF. The CDR3 nucleotides read TGTGCCAGTAGAATCCTAGCGGGAACGGAGACCCAGTACTTC.

The chain has TRBV7-9 and TRBJ2-1; D ambiguous. V dropped 2 bases and J dropped 2 bases, with 10 bases sitting between them. CDR1 is SEHNR, CDR2 FQNEAQ, per germline (reference sequence). The CDR3 has 15 residues. The CDR3 region is CASSLMGSPYNEQFF. CDR3 bases: TGTGCCAGCAGCTTAATGGGCAGCCCCTACAATGAGCAGTTCTTC.

This chain joins TRBV9 and TRBJ2-5; D uncertain. The DNA end is a closer match to TRBJ2-7, so the J assignment may be wrong. Germline assignment: CDR1 SGDLS and CDR2 YYNGEE. The CDR3 contains 12 residues. The CDR3 is CASGRPGYEQYF. The DNA of the CDR3 is TGTGCCAGCGGTAGACCAGGCTACGAGCAGTACTTC.

This clone was found a few times. CDR3 coding DNA: TGTGCCAGCAGTTCCGCGACAGTCGTCTACGAGCAGTACTTC. Protein: CASSSATVVYEQYF. The chain carries TRBV27 and TRBJ2-7, with D possibly TRBD1 on 5 matching bases. The V end lost 4 bases, the J end lost 3 bases, and 13 bases lay between the germline ends. There are 14 residues in the CDR3. CDR1 and CDR2 from the germline V gene are MNHEY and SMNVEV (reference sequence).

This clone was found a few times. V usage is TRBV4-1 and J usage is TRBJ2-4; TRBD1 matches at 7 bases. J gave up 7 bases and V 4 bases, and 10 bases lay outside the gene matches. CDR3 length: 15 residues. CDR1 is MGHRA, CDR2 YSYEKL, per germline. The CDR3 loop is CASSLDRDRRNIQYF. Here the CDR3 DNA reads TGCGCCAGCAGCCTAGACCGGGACAGACGTAACATTCAGTACTTC.

This clone was seen a handful of times. The chain combines TRBV6-5 with TRBJ2-3, with a tentative D call TRBD2 (5 bases). Germline V lookup: CDR1 MNHEY, CDR2 SVGAGI. With 10 bases removed from V and 3 bases from J, the gap between germline ends came to 14 bases. The CDR3 is made up of 13 amino acids. The CDR3 sequence: CATAGGWTDTQYF. Written as DNA, the CDR3 is TGTGCCACCGCCGGCGGGTGGACAGATACGCAGTATTTT.

J is TRBJ1-3 and V is TRBV11-2; D is possibly TRBD1 (5 bases). Germline V gene sequence: CDR1 SGHAT, CDR2 FQNNGV. V lost 5 bases and J 0 bases, leaving 17 bases between the germline ends. The CDR3 covers 17 residues. CDR3 sequence (DNA): TGTGCCAGCAGCCCCCCCCGGGGGACCATCTCTGGAAACACCATATATTTT. Translating it yields CASSPPRGTISGNTIYF.

The chain employs TRBV7-6 and TRBJ1-1, with D perhaps matching TRBD1 (5 bases). Looked up from germline, CDR1 is SGHVS and CDR2 is FNYEAQ. This CDR3 has 15 amino acids. V dropped 1 base and J dropped 4 bases, with 13 bases sitting between them. The CDR3 sequence: CASSLVQGQGTEAFF. The CDR3 region has the DNA TGTGCCAGCAGCTTAGTGCAGGGTCAGGGCACTGAAGCTTTCTTT.

This clone was found a few times. The rearrangement links TRBV30 to TRBJ2-7; possible D gene TRBD2, 5 bases. This CDR3 is 13 amino acids long. Trimming removed 6 bases from V and 0 bases from J, with 12 bases in between. Germline assignment: CDR1 GTSNPN and CDR2 SVGIG (reference sequence). The CDR3 DNA reads TGTGCCTGCCGAATAGCGAGCTCCTACGAGCAGTACGTC. This translates into CACRIASSYEQYV.

The chain uses TRBV14 and TRBJ1-5; 7 nucleotides align to TRBD1. This CDR3 has 13 amino acids. In germline, CDR1 is SGHDN, CDR2 FVKESK. The trim removed 2 bases at V and 8 bases at J, leaving 3 bases unmatched. CDR3 residues: CASSQNRGEPQHF. DNA of the CDR3: TGTGCCAGCAGCCAAAACAGGGGTGAGCCCCAGCATTTT.